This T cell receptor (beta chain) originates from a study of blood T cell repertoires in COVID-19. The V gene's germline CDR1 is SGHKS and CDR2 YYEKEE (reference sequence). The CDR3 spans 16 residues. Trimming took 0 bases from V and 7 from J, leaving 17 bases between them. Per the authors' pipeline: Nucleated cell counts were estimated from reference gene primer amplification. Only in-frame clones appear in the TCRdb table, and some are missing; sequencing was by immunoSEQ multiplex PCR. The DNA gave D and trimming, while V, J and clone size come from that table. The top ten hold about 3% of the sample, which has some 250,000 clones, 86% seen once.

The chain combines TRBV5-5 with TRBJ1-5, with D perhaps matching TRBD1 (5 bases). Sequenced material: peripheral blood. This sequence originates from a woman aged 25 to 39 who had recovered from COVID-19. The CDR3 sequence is CASSLGAIGARQPQHF. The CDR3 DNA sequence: TGTGCCAGCAGCTTGGGAGCCATTGGGGCACGGCAGCCCCAGCATTTT.